This T cell receptor (beta chain) was obtained from a study of blood T cell repertoires in COVID-19. The V gene end was trimmed by 5 bases and the J gene end by 0 bases; junction bases not matched to a gene: 3. Germline V gives CDR1 LGHDT, CDR2 YNNKEL (reference sequence). This CDR3 contains 15 residues. The repertoire was sequenced with immunoSEQ multiplex PCR; TCRdb's copy has only in-frame clones and lacks some. Here the sample spans tens of thousands of clones, roughly 76% being singletons. This clonotype was obtained from an elderly man with COVID-19, enrolled during active disease. The chain couples TRBV3-1 (or the pseudogene TRBV3-2) to TRBJ1-3; 8 nucleotides match TRBD1. Sequenced sample: peripheral blood. CDR3 sequence (DNA): TGTGCCAGCAGCAACAGGGGGTCCTCTGGAAACACCATATATTTT. Residues: CASSNRGSSGNTIYF.